This T cell receptor (beta chain) was profiled in a study of blood T cells in healthy people across ages. Germline CDR1 and CDR2: SGHTA and FQGNSA. V dropped 5 bases and J dropped 2; count of bases not matched to a gene: 9. The CDR3 totals 17 residues. On this clonotype itself: Its antigen is as yet unknown.

Points from the study as a whole: Per million T cells, TCR beta diversity dropped roughly linearly as age increased. PBMCs went unsorted, and a conclusive naive versus antigen-experienced comparison was therefore prevented.

Together with a sample-barcoded 5' primer, a J-beta primer mix was included in a second PCR lasting about 7 to 12 cycles. MiXCR, applied by TCRdb to the 5' RACE reads, yields one record per CDR3 protein. This table has 1,300,000 or so distinct CDR3 sequences, approximately 59% appearing once. Sample: blood. The clonotype originates from a man younger than 35 in good health. J is TRBJ2-3 and V is TRBV7-2; 11 bases are shared with TRBD2. CDR3 region: CASSLPTSGDSTDTQYF. CDR3 DNA: TGTGCCAGCAGCCTACCGACTAGCGGGGATTCCACAGATACGCAGTATTTT.